The present T cell receptor beta chain was sequenced within a study of cytomegalovirus exposure and HLA in healthy donors (dated by TCRdb to about 2017). In the study overall: In an earlier analysis of around 540 of the donors, 250 to 300 Gb of sequence data and 117 million unique TCR beta sequences from about 180 million T cells were reported. Roughly 290 gigabases of sequencing data and roughly 81 million unique TCR sequences made up an early release that covered about 640 HLA-typed donors. Of the roughly 390 genotyped donors, less than 85% were placed in the genetic ancestry cluster associated with self-reported Caucasian donors. The aim of the study was to test whether cataloging public T cell receptors could identify signatures of past pathogen exposure. Using immunosequencing, the study profiled T cell repertoires from approximately 700 subjects and related those repertoires to cytomegalovirus serostatus. A separate validation cohort of about 110 different subjects was used in addition to the approximately 640-subject first cohort. High-throughput TCR immunosequencing, statistical association of individual TCRs with disease status, and machine learning were combined to predict cytomegalovirus infection status. To study patterns of TCR occurrence, a later analysis re-analyzed previously published TCR beta repertoires from 600 to 750 donors and added high-resolution HLA genotyping. In the later analysis, no new phenotypic data were used to find candidate immune exposures; instead, reliance was placed on TCR beta sequences and their occurrence across donors. To decide whether each TCR beta V gene segment behaved as functional or pseudogenic, an earlier analysis of some 540 of the donors relied on high-throughput TCR beta sequencing. Donor age, sex, ethnicity and CMV serostatus were compiled together with the repertoire data. A later genetic analysis took genome-wide SNP genotypes for about 55% of the 666 donors and used that subset as a discovery cohort. All discovery cohort repertoires had been generated using a single sequencing platform. Both class I and class II loci were covered by HLA typing, at four-digit resolution. Typing coverage differed by locus: A, B, C, DRB1 and DQB1 were typed in roughly 629-630 donors, DQA1 in 522, DPA1 in 600 to 610, and DPB1 in around 490. Several DR-DQ haplotypes were handled as single units for association and clustering because linkage in the cohort was strong. Among roughly 400 genotyped donors of the cohort, an average of approximately 240,000 unique TCR beta nucleotide sequences was sequenced per donor, of which approximately 18% were non-productive.

In total, around 600 healthy bone marrow donors made up the cohort. Cohort members were all nominally healthy when sampled, although unrecorded immune exposures were likely present. The donor was CMV seronegative and belonged to the group of 320 or so seronegative cohort members. Each donor provided a peripheral blood sample, and peripheral blood mononuclear cells were used for TCR beta sequencing. Genomic DNA was extracted from the blood cell samples with the Qiagen DNeasy Blood Extraction Kit. Overall study results and their limits: The classifier was reported to diagnose cytomegalovirus status with high specificity and sensitivity in both the original and validation cohorts. In an earlier analysis of about 540 of the donors, most TCR beta V segments were observed in productive rearrangements about 87% or about 30% of the time, broadly matching IMGT annotations. The sequencing pipeline was judged likely to have produced a cluster of highly shared sequence variants as a technical artifact. In vitro tests confirmed that a few of the cytomegalovirus-associated TCR beta chains recognize cytomegalovirus antigens. Because some donors lacked HLA typing at each locus, the association tests relied only on the typed subset. The study listed 170 or so TCR beta chains as associated with cytomegalovirus. In a later analysis, several top co-occurrence clusters were reported to appear linked to parvovirus B19, influenza, CMV and Epstein-Barr virus. In a later analysis, HLA-associated TCR beta chains were found to be more clonally expanded and to have lower generation probabilities than equally common non-associated chains. Immune exposure information for the cohort was limited to CMV serostatus. Strong co-occurrence of HLA alleles, especially DR and DQ, made assigning TCR associations to individual alleles difficult. Correlated functional status among segregating V segments might be attributable to linkage disequilibrium, but an unknown experimental factor could not be ruled out. A later analysis found that TCR association rates varied across HLA loci, with DRB1 alleles showing the most associated TCRs and HLA-C alleles the fewest. In a later analysis, some 18,000 TCR beta sequences were associated with specific HLA alleles at a false discovery rate of 0.05. In a later genetic analysis, fewer N-insertions in productive TCRs were reported among donors in an Asian-associated ancestry cluster than the roughly 700-donor mean. Most TCR sequences were seen in very few donors, while some public TCRs were found in many individuals. This cohort had only TCR beta chains sequenced, and the lack of alpha or paired-chain data limited which features could be detected. Presence/absence analyses assumed roughly uniform sequencing depth across donors, an assumption that may not hold. According to a later analysis, most CMV-associated TCR beta chains appeared to be HLA-restricted, and the HLA associations seemed to be driven largely by CMV exposure. A further reported finding was that TCR beta sequences accurately predicted the HLA-A and HLA-B alleles for most subjects in the first cohort. Because counts were too low, about 18 rarely observed V segments, including chromosome 9 orphons, were left out of the earlier analysis of roughly 600 of the donors. It was suggested by the authors that the approach could potentially be generalized to other disease states and immunological phenotypes. Some IMGT-functional V segments, including TRBV6-2 and TRBV6-3, could not be distinguished by the 87-base-pair reads and were therefore excluded. An association between a missense DCLRE1C variant and V-gene and J-gene trimming of TCR beta chains was found in a later genetic analysis and replicated in an independent cohort.

Note on this clone: No antigen is known for it. No much larger clone is present one base from it, and per-base qualities are unavailable.

The method was the immunoSEQ multiplex PCR assay. A mixture of 60 forward primers for TCR Vbeta segments and 13 reverse primers for TCR Jbeta segments was used in the multiplex PCR. The CDR3 region of rearranged TCR beta genes was amplified from genomic DNA by a multiplex PCR assay. The Illumina HiSeq System was used to sequence the amplified TCR beta libraries as 87-base-pair reads. Processing in the source paper ran as follows. A later analysis tallied about 77 million unique TCR beta chains across the 666 repertoires, and approximately 9.9 million of those chains were shared by two or more donors. Raw reads were error-corrected and collapsed into unique sequences by a nearest-neighbor algorithm in which closely related sequences were merged to remove PCR and sequencing errors. To assign V, D and J gene segments, CDR3 sequences were aligned to IMGT reference sequences. For a sequence to be retained, a match of at least six nucleotides was required to both a V gene segment and a J gene segment. A rearrangement counted as productive if the CDR3 had no stop codons and remained in frame with V and J, and every other rearrangement counted as non-productive. Following IMGT convention, CDR3 was defined as the stretch from the second conserved V-encoded cysteine up to the conserved J-encoded phenylalanine. The earlier analysis of fewer than 700 of the donors excluded sequences that lacked an unambiguous match to a single V gene segment. In an earlier analysis of 450 to 700 of the donors, V segments were called functional above 56.7% productive rearrangements and were called segregating when the between-donor standard deviation exceeded 5%. A statistical classification framework was developed to diagnose cytomegalovirus status using the catalog of TCR beta chain sequences. V and J gene assignment, in a later analysis, came from comparing TCR nucleotide sequences with IMGT/GENE-DB human TR gene sequences. In a later analysis, CDR3 sequences and most-parsimonious VDJ recombination scenarios were assigned using the TCRdist pipeline. In a later analysis, each TCR beta chain was defined by its CDR3 amino acid sequence together with its V-gene family, and reads lacking a unique V-gene family were excluded. To address suspected cross-contamination and a sequencing artifact, a later analysis removed over 500 highly shared, low-generation-probability nucleotide sequences. For each public chain, a later analysis derived a clonal expansion index from normalized ranks of inferred template counts within each repertoire. In a later analysis, generation probabilities were computed with a VDJ recombination model fitted to out-of-frame rearrangements, and the resulting probabilities were checked against IGoR. In a later analysis, hypergeometric tests were used to score TCR-TCR, TCR-HLA and TCR-CMV co-occurrence, with a repertoire-size bias correction applied to TCR pairs. A later analysis estimated false discovery rates by permuting HLA or CMV assignments 20 times. In a later analysis, co-occurring TCRs were grouped using DBSCAN, with TCRdist sequence similarity added in when clustering inside HLA-allele-positive subsets. Co-occurrence clustering excluded repertoires with fewer than 30,000 or more than 120,000 public chains, plus five with anomalous nucleotide sharing. Imported from immuneACCESS, the table was reduced by TCRdb to in-frame sequences with V and J called. These copies leave out some clones; in studies compared against another copy, an unresolved V gene accounts for under half, and the cause of the remainder is not known. V and J calls and clone size are copied from that table; D and trimming were computed from the DNA. The sample includes approximately 200,000 clones, with 70% to 85% observed a single time. The ten most abundant clones make up under 0.25% of the sample.

Reading from cysteine to phenylalanine, the CDR3 counts 15 amino acids. This entry keeps only the CDR3 DNA: 45 bases, framed from base 1. The CDR1 and CDR2 encoded by the germline V gene are MRHNA and SNTAGT. Clipping removes 7 bases from V and 2 bases from J, with 6 as the unmatched junction base count. The chain couples TRBV6-4 to TRBJ1-5; 9 central bases correspond to TRBD1. Input material: PBMCs. The receptor comes from a girl aged 2 to 10 in good health and CMV-seronegative. The CDR3 protein is CASNPGQGRNQPQHF. Here is the DNA: TGTGCCAGCAATCCGGGACAGGGTCGCAATCAGCCCCAGCATTTT.